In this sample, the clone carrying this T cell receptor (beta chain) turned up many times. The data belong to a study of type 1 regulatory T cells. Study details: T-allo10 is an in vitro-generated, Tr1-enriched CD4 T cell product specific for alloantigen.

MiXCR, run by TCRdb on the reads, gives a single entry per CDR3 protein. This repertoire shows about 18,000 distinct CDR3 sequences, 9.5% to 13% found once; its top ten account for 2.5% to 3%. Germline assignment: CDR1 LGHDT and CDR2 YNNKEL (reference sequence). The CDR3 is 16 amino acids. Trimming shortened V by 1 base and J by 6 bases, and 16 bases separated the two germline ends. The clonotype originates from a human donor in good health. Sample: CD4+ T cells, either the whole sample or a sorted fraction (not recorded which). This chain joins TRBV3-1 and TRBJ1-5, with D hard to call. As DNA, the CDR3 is TGTGCCAGCAGCCAAGGGAACAGCCGAGAGAGTCAGCCCCAGCATTTT. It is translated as CASSQGNSRESQPQHF.